Listed here are 23 T cell receptor beta chains from one sample, sequenced in a study of blood T cell repertoires in COVID-19. Assay: immunoSEQ multiplex PCR; the TCRdb copy retains only in-frame clones and omits some. The sample carries 95,000 to 150,000 clones, around three quarters recorded once. The specimen sequenced was peripheral blood. The receptors were gathered from a woman aged 80 or older with acute or convalescent COVID-19.

This rearrangement joins TRBV6-2 or TRBV6-3 to TRBJ1-4, with a weak D call TRBD1 (5 bases). Germline V gene data show CDR1 as MNHEY and CDR2 as SVGEGT. The CDR3 is 15 residues long. Between the trimmed V and J ends, which lost 5 bases and 8 bases, there was a span of 18 bases. CDR3 sequence reads: CASSARWGGNEKLFF. The CDR3 region has the DNA TGTGCCAGCAGTGCCAGATGGGGCGGGAACGAAAAACTGTTTTTT.

The gene calls are TRBV7-2 and TRBJ1-4, with TRBD1 identical over 10 bases. V gave up 4 bases and J gave up 3 bases; unmatched junction bases: 8. Germline CDR1 reads SGHTA; CDR2 reads FQGNSA. The length of the CDR3 is 17 residues. In DNA form, the CDR3 reads TGTGCCAGCAGCTCCGGGACAGGGGTTTCTTCTAATGAAAAACTGTTTTTT. Protein sequence: CASSSGTGVSSNEKLFF.

This clone was counted between two and nine times. The genes are TRBV30 and TRBJ2-7; D is uncertain. Trimming pared 5 bases from V and 6 bases from J, leaving 23 bases between. Per the germline V gene, CDR1 is GTSNPN and CDR2 is SVGIG (reference sequence). The CDR3 totals 15 residues. CDR3 region: CAWENSRSSVREQYF. The DNA for the CDR3 is TGTGCCTGGGAAAACTCGAGGAGTTCTGTTCGCGAGCAGTACTTC.

This clone came up a few times. Other DNA sequences from this sample encode an identical CDR3 as well. The chain couples TRBV16 to TRBJ1-5, with 7 bases identical to TRBD1. This CDR3 is built from 16 residues. The V gene end was trimmed by 6 bases and the J gene end by 6 bases; junction bases not matched to a gene: 14. Germline V CDR1 and CDR2: KGHSY, FQNENV. The CDR3 loop is CASSPILRQGFQPQHF. Here the CDR3 DNA reads TGTGCCAGCAGTCCAATTCTAAGACAGGGCTTTCAGCCCCAGCATTTT.

The genes are TRBV3-1 (or the pseudogene TRBV3-2) and TRBJ1-2; D possibly corresponds to TRBD1 (5 bases). This CDR3 spans 13 amino acids. In germline, CDR1 is LGHDT, CDR2 YNNKEL (reference sequence). V gave up 4 bases and J gave up 4 bases, with 10 bases separating them. For the CDR3, the DNA is TGTGCCAGCAGCCTGGGACTGAGCTATGGCTACACCTTC. This translates into CASSLGLSYGYTF.

The chain combines TRBV7-2 with TRBJ2-1; 10 positions match TRBD2. The J segment lost 4 bases and the V segment lost 6 bases, leaving 6 bases of the junction unmatched. The length of the CDR3 is 15 residues. CDR1 is SGHTA and CDR2 is FQGNSA in the germline V gene. This chain's CDR3 is CASRLSSGRYNEQFF. CDR3 nucleotides: TGTGCCAGCAGACTATCTAGCGGGAGATACAATGAGCAGTTCTTC. The full variable domain, rest sourced from reference TRBV7-2 and TRBJ2-1, is GAGVSQSPSNKVTEKGKDVELRCDPISGHTALYWYRQSLGQGLEFLIYFQGNSAPDKSGLPSDRFSAERTGGSVSTLTIQRTQQEDSAVYLCASRLSSGRYNEQFFGPGTRLTVL.

The CDR3 region has the DNA TGTGCCAGCAGGCAACAATTGAACACTGAAGCTTTCTTT. It yields the protein CASRQQLNTEAFF. This chain links TRBV7-2 with TRBJ1-1; D gene ambiguous. The V and J ends lost 6 bases and 0 bases respectively, with 8 bases between them. The CDR3 is made up of 13 amino acids. Germline V lookup: CDR1 SGHTA, CDR2 FQGNSA.

V and J are TRBV6-5 and TRBJ2-3, with a possible D match to TRBD2 (5 bases). Per the germline V gene, CDR1 is MNHEY and CDR2 is SVGAGI. The V and J ends lost 6 bases and 4 bases respectively, with 11 bases between them. The CDR3 has 13 amino acids. The chain's CDR3 is CASRRSGPDTQYF. The CDR3 region has the DNA TGTGCCAGCAGAAGAAGCGGCCCAGATACGCAGTATTTT.

V is TRBV2 and J is TRBJ1-6, with TRBD1 as a possible D gene (5 bases). V lost 2 bases and J 5 bases, leaving 10 bases between the germline ends. CDR3 length equals 15 residues. Looked up from germline, CDR1 is SNHLY and CDR2 is FYNNEI. The CDR3: CASSESQGNNSPLHF. For the CDR3, the DNA is TGTGCCAGCAGTGAAAGCCAGGGAAATAATTCACCCCTCCACTTT.

The V gene is TRBV18, the J gene TRBJ1-6; 7 bases are a match to TRBD1. CDR1 and CDR2 from the germline V gene are KGHSH and LQKENI. The CDR3 loop spans 13 amino acids. The V segment lost 6 bases and the J segment 8 bases; nucleotides outside the gene matches: 4. CDR3 sequence reads: CASSGTDDSPLHF. In nucleotides, the CDR3 is TGTGCCAGCTCTGGGACAGATGATTCACCCCTCCACTTT.

This clone was seen more than once but under ten times. J is TRBJ2-2 and V is TRBV6-1, with 8 positions matching TRBD1. The CDR3 length is 16 residues. Trimming cost V 2 bases and J 1 base; bases outside gene matches: 3. CDR1 MNHNS and CDR2 SASEGT come from the germline V gene. CDR3 nucleotide sequence: TGTGCCAGCAGTGAATACAGGGGGATGAACACCGGGGAGCTGTTTTTT. It encodes CASSEYRGMNTGELFF.

This chain uses TRBV7-2 with TRBJ2-1; TRBD1 aligns across 9 bases. Looked up from germline, CDR1 is SGHTA and CDR2 is FQGNSA. This CDR3 is built from 14 residues. With V trimmed by 3 bases and J by 4 bases, 1 base remained unmatched. The CDR3 spells CASSFGTGYNEQFF. In nucleotides, the CDR3 is TGTGCCAGCAGCTTCGGGACAGGGTACAATGAGCAGTTCTTC.

This chain connects TRBV9 to TRBJ2-2, with TRBD1 matching 7 bases. Germline V gives CDR1 SGDLS, CDR2 YYNGEE. The length of the CDR3 is 16 residues. V shed 2 bases, J shed 0 bases, and the junction held 4 bases outside the gene matches. CDR3 sequence (DNA): TGTGCCAGCAGCGTCCTGGGACAGCCGAACACCGGGGAGCTGTTTTTT. This gives the protein CASSVLGQPNTGELFF.

This clone was found once. The gene calls are TRBV3-1 (or the pseudogene TRBV3-2) and TRBJ1-2, with 7 bases matching TRBD1. The CDR3 runs 14 residues. J lost 3 bases, V lost 7 bases, and 8 bases had no gene match. In germline, CDR1 is LGHDT, CDR2 YNNKEL (reference sequence). The chain's CDR3 is CASIRQGSDYGYTF. CDR3 in DNA: TGTGCCAGCATCCGACAGGGTTCGGACTATGGCTACACCTTC.

V usage is TRBV5-1 and J usage is TRBJ2-7, with 9 nucleotides matching TRBD2. This CDR3 comprises 15 residues. The germline gives CDR1 SGHRS, CDR2 YFSETQ. Unmatched junction bases numbered 5, after V lost 0 bases and J lost 4 bases. CDR3 loop: CASSLASSGVYEQYF. The CDR3 region has the DNA TGCGCCAGCAGCTTGGCATCTAGCGGGGTATACGAGCAGTACTTC.

V gene TRBV2 combines with J gene TRBJ2-3; a weak D match, TRBD2 (5 bases). V dropped 4 bases and J dropped 6 bases, with 8 bases sitting between them. Per germline, CDR1 SNHLY and CDR2 FYNNEI. The CDR3 has 12 amino acids. The chain's CDR3 is CASSGVADTQYF. CDR3 bases: TGTGCCAGCAGTGGGGTAGCGGATACGCAGTATTTT.

The gene calls are TRBV6-5 and TRBJ1-4; the D gene is possibly TRBD1 (5 bases). In germline, CDR1 is MNHEY, CDR2 SVGAGI. V was shortened by 6 bases and J by 6 bases, with 14 bases between the two germline ends. The CDR3 consists of 14 residues. The CDR3 nucleotides are TGTGCCAGCAGACCACCTACGACAGATGAAAAACTGTTTTTT. The encoded protein is CASRPPTTDEKLFF.

The V call is TRBV7-2, the J call TRBJ2-5; D remains ambiguous. The CDR3 sequence is 13 residues long. Germline lookup yields CDR1 SGHTA and CDR2 FQGNSA. Trimming pared 3 bases from V and 4 bases from J, leaving 9 bases between. The CDR3, as DNA: TGTGCCAGCAGCTTGCGGCAGCTAGAGACCCAGTACTTC. Its translation: CASSLRQLETQYF.

This clone was observed a few times. This chain joins TRBV7-2 and TRBJ1-3; D uncertain. With 2 bases removed from V and 4 bases from J, the gap between germline ends came to 12 bases. The germline V gene has CDR1 SGHTA and CDR2 FQGNSA. CDR3 size: 15 residues. As DNA, the CDR3 is TGTGCCAGCAGCTTATTGACGGGGTTCGGAAACACCATATATTTT. Its protein product is CASSLLTGFGNTIYF.

Only one count was recorded for this clone. An end of the junction differs from the germline gene, which may be a read error. The rearrangement links TRBV6-1 to TRBJ2-2, with D perhaps matching TRBD2 (5 bases). The length of the CDR3 is 15 residues. Germline-derived CDR1 and CDR2 are MNHNS and SASEGT. Here the CDR3 reads CASSDPRVEHRGAVF. DNA for the CDR3: TGTGCCAGCAGTGACCCACGGGTAGAACACCGGGGAGCTGTTTTT.

The chain employs TRBV3-1 (or the pseudogene TRBV3-2) and TRBJ2-1; 7 positions match TRBD2. Per germline, CDR1 LGHDT and CDR2 YNNKEL (reference sequence). This CDR3 is 14 amino acids long. V lost 1 base and J lost 6; bases outside the gene matches: 3. CDR3 sequence: CASSQGGGSNEQFF. CDR3 coding DNA: TGTGCCAGCAGCCAAGGGGGCGGGAGCAATGAGCAGTTCTTC.

The CDR3 spells CASKSQGKGEAFF. The DNA of the CDR3 is TGTGCCAGCAAATCACAGGGGAAGGGTGAAGCTTTCTTT. The chain joins TRBV12-3 or TRBV12-4 to TRBJ1-1; 7 bases line up with TRBD1. With V trimmed by 7 bases and J by 7 bases, 9 bases remained unmatched. The CDR3 contains 13 residues.

The chain joins TRBV7-6 to TRBJ1-4; no definite D call. The CDR3 is made up of 18 amino acids. Between the trimmed V and J ends, which lost 1 base and 0 bases, there was a span of 15 bases. From germline, CDR1 is SGHVS and CDR2 FNYEAQ. The DNA of the CDR3 is TGTGCCAGCAGCTTAGTTGCGGCCCAGAGGCCAACTAATGAAAAACTGTTTTTT. Its translation: CASSLVAAQRPTNEKLFF.